This T cell receptor (beta chain) is from a study of blood T cell repertoires in COVID-19. At the level of the study: Acute and convalescent COVID-19 samples came from the United States, Italy and Spain. PBMCs, B-cell-depleted T cells, or T cells provided the cDNA or gDNA that made up the material.

As processed by the authors: From reference gene primer amplification, estimates of nucleated cell counts were derived. Data came from immunoSEQ multiplex PCR; TCRdb stores just in-frame clones and leaves some out. D and trimming were read from the DNA, whereas the V and J calls and clone size are those reported in that table. The sample shows around 100,000 clones, approximately 88% of them seen only once. The V gene lost 4 bases and the J gene lost 4 bases, with 13 bases spanning the gap. This CDR3 spans 15 amino acids. Germline CDR1 MGHDK, CDR2 SYGVNS. The specimen sequenced was peripheral blood. The TCR sequence derives from a woman aged 70-85 years with acute or convalescent COVID-19. The rearrangement joins TRBV25-1 to TRBJ1-4; D is perhaps TRBD1 (6 bases). The CDR3 sequence: CASSAFGQINEKLFF. CDR3 nucleotides: TGTGCCAGCAGTGCCTTTGGACAGATTAATGAAAAACTGTTTTTT.